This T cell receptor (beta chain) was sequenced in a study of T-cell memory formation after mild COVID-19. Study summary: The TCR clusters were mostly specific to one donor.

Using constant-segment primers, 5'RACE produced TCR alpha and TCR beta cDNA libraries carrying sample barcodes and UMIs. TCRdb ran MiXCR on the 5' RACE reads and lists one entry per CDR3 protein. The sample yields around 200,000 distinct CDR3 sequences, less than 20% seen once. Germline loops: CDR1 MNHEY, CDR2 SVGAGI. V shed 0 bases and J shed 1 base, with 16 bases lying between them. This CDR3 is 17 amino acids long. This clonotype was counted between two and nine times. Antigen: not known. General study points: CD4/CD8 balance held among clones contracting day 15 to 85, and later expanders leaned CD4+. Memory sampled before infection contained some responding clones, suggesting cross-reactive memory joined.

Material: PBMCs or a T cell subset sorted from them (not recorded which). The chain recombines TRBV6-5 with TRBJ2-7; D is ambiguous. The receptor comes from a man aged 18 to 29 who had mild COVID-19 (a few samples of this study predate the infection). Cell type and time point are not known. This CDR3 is CASSYSLPGPPSYEQYF. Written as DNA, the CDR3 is TGTGCCAGCAGTTACTCGCTTCCGGGCCCACCTTCCTACGAGCAGTACTTC.